This T cell receptor (beta chain) stems from a study of immune characterization of retroperitoneal liposarcoma. MiXCR was run by TCRdb on the PCR reads, yielding one entry per CDR3 protein. Found here are some 1,500 distinct CDR3 sequences, roughly 42% of them singletons; the top ten hold around 20%. This clonotype is hyperexpanded. The sequenced sample consisted of tumor tissue. The clonotype was recovered from a female donor with retroperitoneal liposarcoma.

Here the CDR3 reads CASSWSKGGSVSEQFF. DNA of the CDR3: TGTGCCAGCAGTTGGTCCAAGGGCGGGAGCGTCAGTGAGCAGTTCTTC. The rearrangement links TRBV6-1 to TRBJ2-1, with TRBD2 matching 7 bases. The CDR3 totals 16 residues. With 5 bases clipped from V and 9 bases from J, the junction kept 16 bases outside the gene matches. Germline V gene lookup returns CDR1 MNHNS and CDR2 SASEGT.